The sequence of this T cell receptor (beta chain) was determined in a study of vaccination and CD4 T cells after COVID-19. The treatment was: roughly 10-day PBMC culture with coronavirus spike peptide pools or control peptides (ViraFEST assay). Positive PCR results dated from March to December 2020, before the US Alpha, Beta and Delta variants. Remarks on this clonotype: Its specificity is not known.

The Oncomine TCR Beta short-read assay sequenced DNA from cultured CD4+ T cells. Via MiXCR, TCRdb re-called the PCR reads, giving one row per CDR3 protein. The profile shows over 14,000 distinct CDR3 sequences, roughly half of them singletons. V was pared by 0 bases and J by 7 bases, with 19 bases between. The germline V gene encodes CDR1 MNHEY and CDR2 SMNVEV (reference sequence). This CDR3 comprises 16 residues. Sequenced input: CD4+ T cells from blood, cultured in vitro. This chain connects TRBV27 to TRBJ2-7; D possibly corresponds to TRBD1 (5 bases). The clonotype was recovered from a human donor who had recovered from COVID-19. Written as DNA, the CDR3 is TGTGCCAGCAGTTTATCGTTGGGGCAGGTTATGGGAGAGCAGTACTTC. It translates to CASSLSLGQVMGEQYF.